This T cell receptor beta chain was sequenced for a study of shared clonotypes between healthy human individuals. Study details: Participating donors consisted of a couple of women and a few men aged 18 to 49.

Libraries were prepared by immunoSEQ multiplex PCR; TCRdb keeps only in-frame clonotypes and omits some of them. The sample consists of approximately 600,000 clones, about 95% of them appearing once. The CDR3 is 12 residues long. In germline, CDR1 is SNHLY, CDR2 FYNNEI. V lost 4 bases and J 4 bases, leaving 4 bases between the germline ends. Selected positively for CCR7 and CD45RO-negative, naive CD8 cells excluded terminally differentiated effector memory CD45RA+ cells. V is TRBV2 and J is TRBJ1-4; D uncertain. The receptor's source is a woman aged 25-40 years in good health. Sequencing was done on a sample of naive CD8+ T cells sorted from blood. The CDR3 loop reads CASSAFNEKLFF. The CDR3 region has the DNA TGTGCCAGCAGTGCATTTAATGAAAAACTGTTTTTT. Full variable domain (remainder filled in from reference TRBV2 and TRBJ1-4): EPEVTQTPSHQVTQMGQEVILRCVPISNHLYFYWYRQILGQKVEFLVSFYNNEISEKSEIFDDQFSVERPDGSNFTLKIRSTKLEDSAMYFCASSAFNEKLFFGSGTQLSVL.